This TCR beta chain was recorded in a study of cytomegalovirus exposure and HLA in healthy donors. Study conclusions and caveats: Previously analyzed data showed that most TCR beta V segments were productive at a frequency of about 90% or about 30%. Several of the most significant clusters were apparently associated with common viral pathogens in a later analysis. Later on, a genetic analysis was performed. It linked a missense variant in DCLRE1C with V- and J-gene trimming of TCR beta.

This clone was picked up a small number of times. Its matching antigen is unknown. The PCR employed 60 Vbeta primers together with 13 Jbeta primers. Generated by immunoSEQ multiplex PCR, the TCRdb table keeps only in-frame clones and is missing some. The sample records some 140,000 clones, about four fifths being singletons. V lost 0 bases, J lost 9 bases, and 9 bases lay in between. This CDR3 is built from 13 residues. The V gene's germline CDR1 is SGHAT and CDR2 FQNNGV. The rearrangement joins TRBV11-2 to TRBJ1-5; no reliable D call. The clonotype originates from a man younger than 30 in good health and CMV-seronegative. What was sequenced was PBMCs. CDR3 bases: TGTGCCAGCAGCTTAGACCGGGAGTCGCCCCAGCATTTT. Amino acids: CASSLDRESPQHF.